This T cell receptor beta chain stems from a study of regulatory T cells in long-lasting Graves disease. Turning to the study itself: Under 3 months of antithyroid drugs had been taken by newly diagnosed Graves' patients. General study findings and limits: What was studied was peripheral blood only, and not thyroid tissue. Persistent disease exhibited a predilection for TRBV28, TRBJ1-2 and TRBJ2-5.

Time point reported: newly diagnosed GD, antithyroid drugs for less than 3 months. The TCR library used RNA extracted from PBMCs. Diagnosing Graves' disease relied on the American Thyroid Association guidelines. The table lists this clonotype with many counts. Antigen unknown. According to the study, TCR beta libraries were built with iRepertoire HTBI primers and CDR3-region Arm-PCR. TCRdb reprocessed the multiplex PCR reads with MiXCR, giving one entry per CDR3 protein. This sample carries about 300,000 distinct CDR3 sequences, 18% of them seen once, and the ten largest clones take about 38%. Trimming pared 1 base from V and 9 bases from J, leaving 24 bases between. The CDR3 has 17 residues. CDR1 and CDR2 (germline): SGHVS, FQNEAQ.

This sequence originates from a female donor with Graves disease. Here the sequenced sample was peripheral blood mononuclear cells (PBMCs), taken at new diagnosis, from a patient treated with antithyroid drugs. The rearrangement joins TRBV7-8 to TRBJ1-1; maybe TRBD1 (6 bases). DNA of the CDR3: TGTGCCAGCAGCTTAGGAGTAGTAGGGACATCCAAGGGGAAAGCTTTCTTT. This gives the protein CASSLGVVGTSKGKAFF.